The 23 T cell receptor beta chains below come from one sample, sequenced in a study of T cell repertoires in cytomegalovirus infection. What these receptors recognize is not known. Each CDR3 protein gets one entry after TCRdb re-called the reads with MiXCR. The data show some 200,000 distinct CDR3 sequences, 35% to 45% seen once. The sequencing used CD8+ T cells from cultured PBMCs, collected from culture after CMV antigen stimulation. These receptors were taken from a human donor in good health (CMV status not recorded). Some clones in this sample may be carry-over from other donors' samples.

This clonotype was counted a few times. CDR3 in amino acids: CASSFYERKPAEQYF. The CDR3 DNA follows: TGTGCCAGCAGCTTTTATGAAAGGAAACCCGCAGAGCAGTACTTC. The chain is built from TRBV7-3 and TRBJ2-7; the D is unclear. Germline V lookup: CDR1 SGHTA, CDR2 FQGTGA. The length of the CDR3 is 15 residues. V was trimmed by 3 bases and J by 7 bases, leaving 19 bases between them.

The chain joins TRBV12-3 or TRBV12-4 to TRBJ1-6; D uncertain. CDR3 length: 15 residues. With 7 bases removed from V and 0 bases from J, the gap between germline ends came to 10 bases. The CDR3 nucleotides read TGTGCCAGCACCAGACGGAGCTCCTATAATTCACCCCTCCACTTT. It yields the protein CASTRRSSYNSPLHF.

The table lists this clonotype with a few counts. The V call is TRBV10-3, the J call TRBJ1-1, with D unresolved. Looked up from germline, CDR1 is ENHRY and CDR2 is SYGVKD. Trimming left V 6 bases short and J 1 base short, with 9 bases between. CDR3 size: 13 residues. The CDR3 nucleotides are TGTGCCATCAGCGACGACAAGAACACTGAAGCTTTCTTT. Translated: CAISDDKNTEAFF.

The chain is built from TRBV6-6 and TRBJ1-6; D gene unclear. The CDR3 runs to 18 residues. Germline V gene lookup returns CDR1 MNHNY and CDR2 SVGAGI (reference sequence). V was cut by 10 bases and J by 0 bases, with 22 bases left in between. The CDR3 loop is CATKKPGSILSYNSPLHF. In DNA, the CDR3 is TGTGCCACCAAGAAACCGGGCAGTATCCTCTCCTATAATTCACCCCTCCACTTT.

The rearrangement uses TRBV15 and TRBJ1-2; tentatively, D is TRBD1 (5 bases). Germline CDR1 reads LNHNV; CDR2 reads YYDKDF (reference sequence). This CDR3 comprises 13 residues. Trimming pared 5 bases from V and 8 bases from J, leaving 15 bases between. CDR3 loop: CATSGTEGSGYTF. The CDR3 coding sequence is TGTGCCACCAGCGGTACGGAGGGGAGCGGCTACACCTTC.

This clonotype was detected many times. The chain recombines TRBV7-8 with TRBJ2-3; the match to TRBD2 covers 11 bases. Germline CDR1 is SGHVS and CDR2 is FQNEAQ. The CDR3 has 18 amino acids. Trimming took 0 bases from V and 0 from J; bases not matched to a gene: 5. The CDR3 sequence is CASSLAGLAEKSTDTQYF. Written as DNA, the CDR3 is TGTGCCAGCAGCTTAGCGGGACTAGCGGAGAAAAGCACAGATACGCAGTATTTT.

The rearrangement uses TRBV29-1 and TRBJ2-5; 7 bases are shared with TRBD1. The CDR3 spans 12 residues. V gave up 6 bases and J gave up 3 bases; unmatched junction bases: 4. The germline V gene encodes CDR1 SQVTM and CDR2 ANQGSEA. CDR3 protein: CSVWDRKETQYF. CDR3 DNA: TGCAGCGTGTGGGACAGAAAAGAGACCCAGTACTTC. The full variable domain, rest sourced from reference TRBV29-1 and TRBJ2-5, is SAVISQKPSRDICQRGTSLTIQCQVDSQVTMMFWYRQQPGQSLTLIATANQGSEATYESGFVIDKFPISRPNLTFSTLTVSNMSPEDSSIYLCSVWDRKETQYFGPGTRLLVL.

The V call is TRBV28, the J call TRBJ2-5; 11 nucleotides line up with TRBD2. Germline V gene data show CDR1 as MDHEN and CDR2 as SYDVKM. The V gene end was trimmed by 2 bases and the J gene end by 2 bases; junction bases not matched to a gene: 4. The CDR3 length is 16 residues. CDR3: CASSLGGLADQETQYF. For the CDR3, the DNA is TGTGCCAGCAGTTTAGGGGGACTAGCGGATCAAGAGACCCAGTACTTC.

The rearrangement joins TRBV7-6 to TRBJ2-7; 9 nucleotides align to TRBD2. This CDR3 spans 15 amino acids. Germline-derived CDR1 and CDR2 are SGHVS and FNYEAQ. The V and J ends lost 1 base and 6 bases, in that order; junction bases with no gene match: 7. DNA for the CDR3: TGTGCCAGCAGCTTAGGGGGGGGACTAGCCGGCGAGCAGTACTTC. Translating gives CASSLGGGLAGEQYF.

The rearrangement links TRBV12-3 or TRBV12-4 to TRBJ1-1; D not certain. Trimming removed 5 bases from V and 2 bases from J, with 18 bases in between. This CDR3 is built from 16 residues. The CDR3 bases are TGTGCCAGCAGTCCGACGGCGAAGAGTCCAAACACTGAAGCTTTCTTT. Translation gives CASSPTAKSPNTEAFF.

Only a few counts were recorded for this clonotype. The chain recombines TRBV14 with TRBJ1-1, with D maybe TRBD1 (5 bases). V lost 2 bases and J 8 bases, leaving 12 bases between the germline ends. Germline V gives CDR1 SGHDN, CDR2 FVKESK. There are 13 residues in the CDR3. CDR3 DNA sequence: TGTGCCAGCAGCCAACGGCTCCACAGGGAAGCTTTCTTT. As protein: CASSQRLHREAFF.

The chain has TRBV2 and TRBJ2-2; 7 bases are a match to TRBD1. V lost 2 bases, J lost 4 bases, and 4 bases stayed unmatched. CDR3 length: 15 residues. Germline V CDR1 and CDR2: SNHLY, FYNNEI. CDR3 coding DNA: TGTGCCAGCAGTGAATTCACAGGGGTCACCGGGGAGCTGTTTTTT. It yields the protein CASSEFTGVTGELFF.

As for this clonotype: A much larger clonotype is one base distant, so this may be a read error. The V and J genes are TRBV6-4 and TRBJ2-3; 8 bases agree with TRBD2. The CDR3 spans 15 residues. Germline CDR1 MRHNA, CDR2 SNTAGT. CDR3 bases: TGTGCCAGAAGTGTGGCGGGAGGAGGGACAGATACGCAGTATTTT. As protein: CARSVAGGGTDTQYF.

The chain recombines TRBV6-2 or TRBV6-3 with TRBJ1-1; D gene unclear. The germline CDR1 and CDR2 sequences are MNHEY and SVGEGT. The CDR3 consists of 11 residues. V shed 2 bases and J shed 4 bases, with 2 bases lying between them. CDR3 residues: CASSYPTEAFF. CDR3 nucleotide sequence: TGTGCCAGCAGTTACCCCACTGAAGCTTTCTTT.

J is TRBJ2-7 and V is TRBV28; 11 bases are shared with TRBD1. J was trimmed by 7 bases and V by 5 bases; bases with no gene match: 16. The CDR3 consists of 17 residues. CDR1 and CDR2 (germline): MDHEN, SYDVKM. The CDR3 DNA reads TGTGCCAGCAGTCTTCTCCTAAGGACAGGGGGCGCGTGGGAGCAGTACTTC. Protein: CASSLLLRTGGAWEQYF.

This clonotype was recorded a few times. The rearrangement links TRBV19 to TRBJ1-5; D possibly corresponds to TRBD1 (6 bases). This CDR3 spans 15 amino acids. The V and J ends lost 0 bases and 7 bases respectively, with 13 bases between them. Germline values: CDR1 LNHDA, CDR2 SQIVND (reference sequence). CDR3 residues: CASSIDWAQGQPQHF. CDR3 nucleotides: TGTGCCAGTAGTATAGATTGGGCTCAGGGGCAGCCCCAGCATTTT.

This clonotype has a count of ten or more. CDR3 coding DNA: TGTGCCAGCAGCTTAGCGGGGACTAGCGGGAGTAGAGATCAGTACTTC. This codes for CASSLAGTSGSRDQYF. The rearrangement joins TRBV7-9 to TRBJ2-4, with 14 positions matching TRBD2. The CDR3 is 16 residues long. Germline CDR1 is SEHNR and CDR2 is FQNEAQ (reference sequence). V trimming: 0 bases; J trimming: 12 bases; junction bases outside the gene matches: 7.

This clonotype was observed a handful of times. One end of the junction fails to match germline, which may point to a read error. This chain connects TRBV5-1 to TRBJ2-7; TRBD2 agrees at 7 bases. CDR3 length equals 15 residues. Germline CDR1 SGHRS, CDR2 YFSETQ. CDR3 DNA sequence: TGCGCCAGCAGCTTGGGAAGCGGGATCTCCCACGAGCAGTACTTC. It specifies CASSLGSGISHEQYF.

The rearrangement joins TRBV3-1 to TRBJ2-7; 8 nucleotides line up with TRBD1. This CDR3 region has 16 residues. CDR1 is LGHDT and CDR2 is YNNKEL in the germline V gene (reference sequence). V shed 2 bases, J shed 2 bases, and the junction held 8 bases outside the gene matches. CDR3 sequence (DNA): TGTGCCAGCAGCCAATTTTATAGGACAGGGACCTACGAGCAGTACTTC. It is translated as CASSQFYRTGTYEQYF.

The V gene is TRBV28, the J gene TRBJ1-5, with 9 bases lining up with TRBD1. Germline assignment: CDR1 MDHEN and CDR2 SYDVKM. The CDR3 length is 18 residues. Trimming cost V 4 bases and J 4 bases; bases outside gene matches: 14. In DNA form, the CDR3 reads TGTGCCAGCAGTTCGCGTCCCGGGACAGGGAAGGCAAATCAGCCCCAGCATTTT. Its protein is CASSSRPGTGKANQPQHF.

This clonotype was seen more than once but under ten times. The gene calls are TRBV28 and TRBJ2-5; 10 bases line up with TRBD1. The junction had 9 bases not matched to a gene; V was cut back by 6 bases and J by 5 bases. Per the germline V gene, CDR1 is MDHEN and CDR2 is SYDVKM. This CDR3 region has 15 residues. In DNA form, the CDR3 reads TGTGCCAGCAGCCCTGGGACAGGGGACTGGGAGACCCAGTACTTC. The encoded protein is CASSPGTGDWETQYF.

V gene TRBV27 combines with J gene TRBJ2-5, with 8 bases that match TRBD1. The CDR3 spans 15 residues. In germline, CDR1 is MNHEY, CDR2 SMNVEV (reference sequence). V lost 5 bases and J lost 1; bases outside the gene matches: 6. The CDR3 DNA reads TGTGCCAGCAGTAGAAGGACAGGGCTCCAAGAGACCCAGTACTTC. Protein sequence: CASSRRTGLQETQYF.

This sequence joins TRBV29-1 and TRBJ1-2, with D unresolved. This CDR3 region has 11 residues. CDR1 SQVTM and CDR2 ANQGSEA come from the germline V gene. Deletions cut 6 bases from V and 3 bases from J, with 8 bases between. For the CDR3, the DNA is TGCAGCGTCAGGACGGACTATGGCTACACCTTC. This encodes CSVRTDYGYTF.